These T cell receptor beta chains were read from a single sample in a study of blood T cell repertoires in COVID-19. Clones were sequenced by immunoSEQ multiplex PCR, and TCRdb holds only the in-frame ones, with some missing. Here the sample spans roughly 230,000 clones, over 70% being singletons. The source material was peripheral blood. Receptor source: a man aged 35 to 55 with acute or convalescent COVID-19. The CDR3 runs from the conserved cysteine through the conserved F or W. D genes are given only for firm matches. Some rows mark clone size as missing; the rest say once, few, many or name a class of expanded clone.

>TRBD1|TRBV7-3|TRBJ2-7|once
CASSIGQGYEQYF
TGTGCCAGCAGCATAGGACAGGGGTACGAGCAGTACTTC
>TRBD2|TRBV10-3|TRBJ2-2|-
CATRGLAGGGSSGTGELFF
TGTGCCACTCGGGGACTAGCGGGAGGAGGCTCTTCGGGCACCGGGGAGCTGTTTTTT
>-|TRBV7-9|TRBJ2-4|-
CASSPTVPIIQYF
TGTGCCAGCAGCCCGACAGTTCCTATCATTCAGTACTTC
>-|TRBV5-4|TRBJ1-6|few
CASSPIGVESPLHF
TGTGCCAGCAGCCCAATCGGGGTGGAATCACCCCTCCACTTT
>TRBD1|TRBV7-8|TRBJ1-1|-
CASSLGGGRWSEAFF
TGTGCCAGCAGCTTAGGAGGGGGCAGGTGGTCCGAAGCTTTCTTT
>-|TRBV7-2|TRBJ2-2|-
CASSPAVTGELFF
TGTGCCAGCAGCCCAGCGGTAACCGGGGAGCTGTTTTTT
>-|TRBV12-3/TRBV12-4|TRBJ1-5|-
CASRRGGNQPQHF
TGTGCCAGCCGACGGGGAGGGAATCAGCCCCAGCATTTT
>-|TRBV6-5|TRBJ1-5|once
CASGRQGNQPQHF
TGTGCCAGCGGGAGACAGGGCAATCAGCCCCAGCATTTT
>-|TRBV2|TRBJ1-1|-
CASSVQNTLEAFF
TGTGCCAGCAGTGTCCAGAACACCCTTGAAGCTTTCTTT
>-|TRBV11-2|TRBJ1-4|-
CASSLIRGGRLFF
TGTGCCAGCAGCCTTATCAGGGGTGGAAGACTGTTTTTT
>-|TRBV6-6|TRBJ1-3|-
CASTRDSGNTIYF
TGTGCCAGCACGAGGGATTCTGGAAACACCATATATTTT
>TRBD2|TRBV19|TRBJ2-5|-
CASSISSGSGETQYF
TGTGCCAGTAGTATTTCCAGCGGGAGCGGGGAGACCCAGTACTTC
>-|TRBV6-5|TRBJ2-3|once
CASSRAGSSGDTQYF
TGTGCCAGCAGCCGGGCCGGGAGCTCGGGTGATACGCAGTATTTT
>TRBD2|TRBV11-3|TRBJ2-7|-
CASSYSGRGGEQYF
TGTGCCAGCAGCTATAGCGGGAGAGGAGGCGAGCAGTACTTC
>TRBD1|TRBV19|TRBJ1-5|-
CASSLRRGQGGNQPQHF
TGTGCCAGTAGTCTCAGGAGGGGACAGGGGGGGAATCAGCCCCAGCATTTT
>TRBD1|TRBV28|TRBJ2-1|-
CASSLGLAGQGNNEQFF
TGTGCCAGCAGTTTAGGGTTGGCGGGACAGGGTAACAATGAGCAGTTCTTC
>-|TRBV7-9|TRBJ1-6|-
CASSLGGVGGSPLHF
TGTGCCAGCAGCTTAGGCGGCGTTGGGGGCTCACCCCTCCACTTT
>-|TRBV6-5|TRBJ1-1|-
CASSSVSGSRNTEAFF
TGTGCCAGCAGTTCCGTGTCGGGGTCCAGGAACACTGAAGCTTTCTTT
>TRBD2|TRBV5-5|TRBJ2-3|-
CASSPVLAGATTDTQYF
TGTGCCAGCAGCCCGGTCCTAGCGGGCGCTACCACAGATACGCAGTATTTT
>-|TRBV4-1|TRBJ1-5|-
CASSQDREILPQHF
TGCGCCAGCAGCCAAGATCGGGAGATTTTGCCCCAGCATTTT
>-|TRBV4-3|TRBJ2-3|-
CASSQETRGIDTQYF
TGCGCCAGCAGCCAGGAGACTAGAGGCATAGATACGCAGTATTTT
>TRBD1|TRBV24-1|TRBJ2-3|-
CATSQTGGGADTQYF
TGTGCCACCAGCCAGACAGGGGGAGGCGCAGATACGCAGTATTTT
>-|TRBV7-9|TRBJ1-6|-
CASSSRVTEPNSPLHF
TGTGCCAGCAGCTCGCGGGTAACAGAGCCTAATTCACCCCTCCACTTT
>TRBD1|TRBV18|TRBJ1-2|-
CASSPGAGQVGFGYTF
TGTGCCAGCTCACCAGGCGCGGGACAGGTTGGTTTCGGCTACACCTTC
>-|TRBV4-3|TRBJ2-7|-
CASSQDVRYEQYF
TGCGCCAGCAGCCAAGATGTCCGCTACGAGCAGTACTTC
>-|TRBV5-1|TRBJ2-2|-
CASSLRVVGTGELFF
TGCGCCAGCAGCTTACGGGTGGTGGGTACCGGGGAGCTGTTTTTT
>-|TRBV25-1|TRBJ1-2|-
CASLNDGTLRGNYGYTF
TGTGCCAGCCTGAATGACGGGACACTACGGGGTAACTATGGCTACACCTTC
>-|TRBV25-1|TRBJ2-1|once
CASSELGGGSYNEQFF
TGTGCCAGCAGTGAATTGGGGGGAGGATCCTACAATGAGCAGTTCTTC
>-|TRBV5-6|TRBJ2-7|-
CASSLNLLYEQYF
TGTGCCAGCAGCCTAAACCTCCTCTACGAGCAGTACTTC
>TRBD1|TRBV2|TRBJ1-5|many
CASRGQSRQPQHF
TGTGCCAGCAGGGGACAGAGCCGCCAGCCCCAGCATTTT
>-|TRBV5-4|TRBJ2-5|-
CASSYRDGAETQYF
TGTGCCAGCAGCTACAGGGACGGGGCAGAGACCCAGTACTTC
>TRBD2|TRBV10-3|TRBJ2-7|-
CAISETGLANGEQYF
TGTGCCATCAGTGAGACGGGACTAGCTAACGGGGAGCAGTACTTC
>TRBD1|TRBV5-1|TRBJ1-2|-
CASSNPGQEGYGYTF
TGCGCCAGCAGCAACCCGGGACAGGAGGGCTATGGCTACACCTTC
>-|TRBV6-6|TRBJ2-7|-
CASSSPGELSYEQYF
TGTGCCAGCAGTTCCCCAGGGGAACTCTCCTACGAGCAGTACTTC
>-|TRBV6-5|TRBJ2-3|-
CASSSTPDTQYF
TGTGCCAGCAGCTCTACCCCCGATACGCAGTATTTT
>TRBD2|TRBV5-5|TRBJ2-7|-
CASSLAIAGAEQYF
TGTGCCAGCAGCTTGGCAATAGCGGGGGCCGAGCAGTACTTC
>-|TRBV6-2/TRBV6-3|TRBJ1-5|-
CASSYSLQINQPQHF
TGTGCCAGCAGTTACTCGTTACAAATTAATCAGCCCCAGCATTTT
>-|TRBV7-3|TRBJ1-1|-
CASSLGPSNTEAFF
TGTGCCAGCAGCTTAGGGCCATCGAACACTGAAGCTTTCTTT
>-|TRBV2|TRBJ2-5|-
CASSTDRNQETQYF
TGTGCCAGCAGCACCGACAGAAACCAAGAGACCCAGTACTTC
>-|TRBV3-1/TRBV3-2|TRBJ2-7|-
CASSQDADSYEQYF
TGTGCCAGCAGCCAAGATGCAGACTCCTACGAGCAGTACTTC
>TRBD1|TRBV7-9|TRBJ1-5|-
CASSLRRTGGYQPQHF
TGTGCCAGCAGCTTGAGAAGGACAGGGGGCTACCAGCCCCAGCATTTT
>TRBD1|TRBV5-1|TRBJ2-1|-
CASSSDGTGGKEQFF
TGCGCCAGCAGCAGCGACGGGACAGGGGGCAAAGAGCAGTTCTTC
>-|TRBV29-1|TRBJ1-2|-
CSVEEGSYGYTF
TGCAGCGTTGAGGAGGGCAGCTATGGCTACACCTTC
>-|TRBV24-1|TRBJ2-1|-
CATSDSGDNEQFF
TGTGCCACCAGTGATTCCGGAGACAATGAGCAGTTCTTC
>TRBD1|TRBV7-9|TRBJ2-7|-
CASKQGAREEQYF
TGTGCCAGCAAACAGGGGGCTCGTGAAGAGCAGTACTTC
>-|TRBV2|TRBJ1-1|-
CASNRQDEAFF
TGTGCCAGCAATCGACAGGATGAAGCTTTCTTT
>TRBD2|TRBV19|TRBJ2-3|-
CASSGGTSGAPSTDTQYF
TGTGCCAGTAGTGGCGGGACTAGCGGGGCCCCTAGCACAGATACGCAGTATTTT
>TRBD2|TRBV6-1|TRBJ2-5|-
CASSDGGSSETQYF
TGTGCCAGCAGTGACGGCGGGAGCTCAGAGACCCAGTACTTC
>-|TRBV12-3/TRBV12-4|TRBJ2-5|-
CASSRGGAGTQYF
TGTGCCAGCAGCCGCGGAGGGGCCGGGACCCAGTACTTC
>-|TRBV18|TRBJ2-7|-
CASSQQGRPYEQYF
TGTGCCAGCTCCCAACAGGGTCGACCGTACGAGCAGTACTTC
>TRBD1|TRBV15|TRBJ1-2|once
CATSRGQGASGYTF
TGTGCCACCAGCAGAGGACAGGGGGCGAGTGGCTACACCTTC
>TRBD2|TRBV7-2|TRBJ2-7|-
CASSLESGLAGEGRGEYF
TGTGCCAGCAGCTTAGAATCAGGACTAGCGGGAGAAGGACGTGGGGAGTACTTC
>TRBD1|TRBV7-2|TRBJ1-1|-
CASSPRQGNTEAFF
TGTGCCAGCAGCCCGAGACAGGGAAACACTGAAGCTTTCTTT
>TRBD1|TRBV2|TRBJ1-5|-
CASSGGTDGQPQHF
TGTGCCAGCAGTGGGGGGACAGATGGTCAGCCCCAGCATTTT